Below are 20 T cell receptor beta chains sequenced from a single sample in a study of blood T cell repertoires in COVID-19. The data were produced by immunoSEQ multiplex PCR, yet TCRdb's version contains in-frame clones alone and is incomplete. The sample contains about 280,000 clones, approximately 85% of which appear only once. The material sequenced was peripheral blood. The receptors derive from a man between 18 and 35 years old with active or convalescent COVID-19.

The V gene is TRBV2, the J gene TRBJ2-4, with 11 bases identical to TRBD2. V shed 6 bases and J 9 bases; nucleotides not matched to a gene: 13. CDR3 length: 16 amino acids. Per the germline V gene, CDR1 is SNHLY and CDR2 is FYNNEI. The CDR3 region is CASSLASGGPIGIQYF. Written as DNA, the CDR3 is TGTGCCAGCAGCCTGGCTAGCGGGGGGCCCATAGGCATTCAGTACTTC.

This clone occurred once. The V and J genes are TRBV6-1 and TRBJ2-1; D call uncertain. Germline V gives CDR1 MNHNS, CDR2 SASEGT. The V end lost 2 bases, the J end lost 9 bases, and 8 bases lay between the germline ends. The CDR3 extends over 12 amino acids. The CDR3: CASSEYRSEQFF. The CDR3 coding sequence is TGTGCCAGCAGTGAATATCGCAGTGAGCAGTTCTTC.

CDR3 coding DNA: TGTGCCAGCAGCCAAATGGGAGGTAGCGGGGGCTACAATGAGCAGTTCTTC. Translation: CASSQMGGSGGYNEQFF. This rearrangement joins TRBV14 to TRBJ2-1; TRBD2 agrees at 9 bases. After removal of 2 bases from V and 3 bases from J, the junction contained 8 bases not matched to a gene. The CDR3 contains 17 residues. Germline V CDR1 and CDR2: SGHDN, FVKESK.

This chain joins TRBV4-2 and TRBJ1-2; 8 bases are a match to TRBD1. Looked up from germline, CDR1 is LGHNA and CDR2 is YNFKEQ. The V segment lost 4 bases and the J segment 0 bases; nucleotides outside the gene matches: 16. The CDR3 extends over 19 amino acids. CDR3 DNA sequence: TGTGCCAGCAGCCTCAAGATTACCCAGGGGGCCCCTTCTAACTATGGCTACACCTTC. This gives the protein CASSLKITQGAPSNYGYTF.

The chain carries TRBV7-8 and TRBJ2-7, with 7 bases matching TRBD1. Germline values: CDR1 SGHVS, CDR2 FQNEAQ. Unmatched junction bases numbered 9, after V lost 5 bases and J lost 2 bases. This CDR3 spans 15 amino acids. The CDR3 loop is CASSRGQDRTYEQYF. The DNA of the CDR3 is TGTGCCAGCAGCCGAGGACAGGACCGAACCTACGAGCAGTACTTC.

V and J are TRBV7-2 and TRBJ2-3, with 12 bases lining up with TRBD2. The CDR3 is made up of 15 amino acids. CDR1 SGHTA and CDR2 FQGNSA come from the germline V gene. The ends lost 4 bases at V and 5 bases at J; junction bases unmatched: 4. The CDR3 nucleotides are TGTGCCAGCAGCTCTAGCGGGGGGGCCGGAGATACGCAGTATTTT. Its translation is CASSSSGGAGDTQYF.

The CDR3 protein is CASSPEGGQPQHF. CDR3 nucleotides: TGTGCCAGCAGTCCAGAGGGTGGTCAGCCCCAGCATTTT. The chain recombines TRBV6-4 with TRBJ1-5; D is ambiguous. Germline V gene sequence: CDR1 MRHNA, CDR2 SNTAGT. There are 13 residues in the CDR3. V shed 5 bases and J shed 6 bases, with 11 bases lying between them.

The rearrangement joins TRBV10-3 to TRBJ1-2; no clear D. Trimming removed 2 bases from V and 2 bases from J, with 21 bases in between. This CDR3 region has 18 residues. Germline assignment: CDR1 ENHRY and CDR2 SYGVKD. In DNA form, the CDR3 reads TGTGCCATCAGTGAGCCCTTCCGGGCCCGAGGGTCGAACTATGGCTACACCTTC. Protein sequence: CAISEPFRARGSNYGYTF.

The chain has TRBV6-6 and TRBJ2-5; D is possibly TRBD2 (5 bases). With 0 bases removed from V and 0 bases from J, the gap between germline ends came to 8 bases. The CDR3 contains 15 residues. CDR1 is MNHNY, CDR2 SVGAGI, per germline (reference sequence). CDR3 DNA: TGTGCCAGCAGTTACTCGCCCGGGGACCAAGAGACCCAGTACTTC. Amino acid sequence: CASSYSPGDQETQYF.

In nucleotides, the CDR3 is TGTGCCAGCAGCTTAGTTGCGGGATACACTGAAGCTTTCTTT. This sequence encodes CASSLVAGYTEAFF. The chain is built from TRBV11-2 and TRBJ1-1; D not certain. With 1 base removed from V and 3 bases from J, the gap between germline ends came to 9 bases. The CDR3 spans 14 residues. CDR1 and CDR2 from the germline V gene are SGHAT and FQNNGV.

CDR3 DNA: TGTGCCAGCAGTTACAAGTACAGGGGGGGAAGGAGGCAGCCCCAGCATTTT. It translates to CASSYKYRGGRRQPQHF. The genes are TRBV6-7 and TRBJ1-5; TRBD1 matches 8 bases. Being an ORF, TRBV6-7 has a function that is uncertain. This CDR3 has 17 residues. The V segment lost 2 bases and the J segment 7 bases; nucleotides outside the gene matches: 13.

In the case of this clone: The sample carries other DNA sequences with the same CDR3. The V and J genes are TRBV5-1 and TRBJ1-4; 9 nucleotides agree with TRBD1. The CDR3 contains 15 residues. The germline CDR1 and CDR2 sequences are SGHRS and YFSETQ. V was clipped by 2 bases and J by 2 bases; unmatched bases: 1. CDR3 in DNA: TGCGCCAGCAGCTTACAGGGGGCGACTAATGAAAAACTGTTTTTT. Amino acid sequence: CASSLQGATNEKLFF.

The V gene is TRBV6-5, the J gene TRBJ1-1; 10 nucleotides match TRBD1. Germline V gene data show CDR1 as MNHEY and CDR2 as SVGAGI. The junction had 4 bases not matched to a gene; V was cut back by 5 bases and J by 4 bases. There are 14 residues in the CDR3. The CDR3: CASSRQGAGTEAFF. CDR3 DNA: TGTGCCAGCAGTCGACAGGGGGCGGGCACTGAAGCTTTCTTT.

This chain links TRBV7-9 with TRBJ1-1; D perhaps matches TRBD1 (5 bases). The germline CDR1 and CDR2 sequences are SEHNR and FQNEAQ (reference sequence). Between the trimmed V and J ends, which lost 8 bases and 2 bases, there was a span of 15 bases. The CDR3 has 14 amino acids. CDR3 loop: CASGSPGVNTEAFF. The CDR3 DNA is TGTGCCAGCGGGTCCCCGGGGGTCAACACTGAAGCTTTCTTT.

This clone has a handful of counts. This chain connects TRBV4-3 to TRBJ2-5, with TRBD2 identical over 12 bases. This CDR3 comprises 15 residues. J was trimmed by 5 bases and V by 4 bases; bases with no gene match: 5. The germline V gene has CDR1 LGHNA and CDR2 YSLEER. CDR3 in amino acids: CASSPKLAGGETQYF. CDR3 nucleotide sequence: TGCGCCAGCAGCCCGAAGCTAGCGGGGGGGGAGACCCAGTACTTC.

The chain joins TRBV19 to TRBJ1-2; D is unresolved. The CDR3 runs to 14 residues. Germline V CDR1 and CDR2: LNHDA, SQIVND (reference sequence). Between the trimmed V and J ends, which lost 3 bases and 5 bases, there was a span of 13 bases. The CDR3 DNA sequence: TGTGCCAGTAGTATTCGGGGTCCTAGGTATGGCTACACCTTC. Translating gives CASSIRGPRYGYTF.

V is TRBV9 and J is TRBJ1-2, with D tentatively TRBD1 (6 bases). Germline loops: CDR1 SGDLS, CDR2 YYNGEE. Trimming shortened V by 3 bases and J by 3 bases, and 15 bases separated the two germline ends. CDR3 size: 15 residues. The DNA for the CDR3 is TGTGCCAGCAGCGATAGAAGACAGGTGGACTATGGCTACACCTTC. Its protein product is CASSDRRQVDYGYTF.

This sequence joins TRBV9 and TRBJ1-6, with D tentatively TRBD1 (6 bases). CDR3 length equals 19 residues. Per the germline V gene, CDR1 is SGDLS and CDR2 is YYNGEE. Trimming pared 0 bases from V and 2 bases from J, leaving 18 bases between. The CDR3 sequence: CASSVGGWTAQPYNSPLHF. In DNA, the CDR3 is TGTGCCAGCAGCGTAGGAGGCTGGACAGCCCAACCCTATAATTCACCCCTCCACTTT.

This chain joins TRBV7-9 and TRBJ2-1, with 7 positions matching TRBD1. V gave up 1 base and J gave up 7 bases; unmatched junction bases: 4. The CDR3 length is 14 residues. The germline V gene encodes CDR1 SEHNR and CDR2 FQNEAQ (reference sequence). The CDR3 loop reads CASSLEGATNEQFF. DNA for the CDR3: TGTGCCAGCAGCTTAGAGGGGGCAACAAATGAGCAGTTCTTC. Supplemented by reference TRBV7-9 and TRBJ2-1, the full variable domain reads DTGVSQNPRHKITKRGQNVTFRCDPISEHNRLYWYRQTLGQGPEFLTYFQNEAQLEKSRLLSDRFSAERPKGSFSTLEIQRTEQGDSAMYLCASSLEGATNEQFFGPGTRLTVL.

The rearrangement joins TRBV27 to TRBJ2-2, with TRBD2 identical over 11 bases. This CDR3 region has 13 residues. The germline CDR1 and CDR2 sequences are MNHEY and SMNVEV (reference sequence). V trimming: 6 bases; J trimming: 6 bases; junction bases outside the gene matches: 0. CDR3 in amino acids: CASRLAGAGELFF. Here the CDR3 DNA reads TGTGCCAGCAGACTAGCGGGGGCCGGGGAGCTGTTTTTT.